These 26 T cell receptor beta chains share one sample of origin, sequenced in a study of CD4+ T cells in melanoma. Profiling relied on immunoSEQ multiplex PCR, and the TCRdb table lists in-frame clones only, not all of them. In the table there are more than 90,000 clones, 80% to 95% of which are singletons. Sequenced material: peripheral blood. These receptors were obtained from a human donor with melanoma.

This chain connects TRBV5-1 to TRBJ2-5, with 8 bases that match TRBD2. The J segment lost 5 bases and the V segment lost 0 bases, leaving 3 bases of the junction unmatched. Per the germline V gene, CDR1 is SGHRS and CDR2 is YFSETQ. There are 14 residues in the CDR3. The CDR3 region has the DNA TGCGCCAGCAGCTTGGCCGGGAGGGTCGAGACCCAGTACTTC. Residues: CASSLAGRVETQYF.

This chain uses TRBV5-1 with TRBJ1-2; 9 bases line up with TRBD1. V was clipped by 3 bases and J by 7 bases; unmatched bases: 4. The CDR3 is 13 residues long. The germline V gene has CDR1 SGHRS and CDR2 YFSETQ. The CDR3 DNA reads as TGCGCCAGCAGCTCGGGACAGGGTAGTGGCTACACCTTC. It is translated as CASSSGQGSGYTF.

V is TRBV11-3 and J is TRBJ2-1, with D maybe TRBD1 (5 bases). The CDR3 extends over 15 amino acids. Germline V gene sequence: CDR1 SGHNT, CDR2 YENEEA. V dropped 4 bases and J dropped 3 bases, with 13 bases sitting between them. The CDR3 here is CASSSLPTVYNEQFF. The CDR3 nucleotides are TGTGCCAGCAGCTCCTTACCGACAGTCTACAATGAGCAGTTCTTC.

The genes are TRBV5-1 and TRBJ2-6; no definite D call. Trimming took off 4 bases at V and 12 bases at J, with 20 bases between the two ends. CDR3 length equals 15 residues. Germline V lookup: CDR1 SGHRS, CDR2 YFSETQ. The CDR3 nucleotides read TGCGCCAGCAGCCCGGAATCTTCGGACCTCAGCGTCCTGACTTTC. Residues: CASSPESSDLSVLTF.

The chain carries TRBV7-2 and TRBJ2-5, with 7 bases aligning to TRBD1. The CDR3 is 14 residues long. CDR1 is SGHTA and CDR2 is FQGNSA in the germline V gene. Germline trimming cut 2 bases from V and 2 bases from J; bases unmatched to any gene: 2. The CDR3 region is CASSLTRGQETQYF. The CDR3 DNA is TGTGCCAGCAGCTTAACCAGGGGGCAAGAGACCCAGTACTTC.

This clone was found a few times. V and J are TRBV30 and TRBJ1-5; D is undetermined. Trimming removed 0 bases at V and 5 bases at J, with 11 bases between. CDR3 length: 14 residues. Germline-derived CDR1 and CDR2 are GTSNPN and SVGIG (reference sequence). The CDR3 loop reads CAWSVNPVDQPQHF. Written as DNA, the CDR3 is TGTGCCTGGAGTGTAAACCCCGTGGATCAGCCCCAGCATTTT.

The chain joins TRBV7-2 to TRBJ2-3, with a weak D call TRBD2 (7 bases). The CDR3 length is 15 residues. The V gene lost 3 bases and the J gene lost 5 bases, with 15 bases spanning the gap. The germline V gene has CDR1 SGHTA and CDR2 FQGNSA. DNA for the CDR3: TGTGCCAGCAGCTTTATGTGGGAGGGGGGAGATACGCAGTATTTT. Its protein is CASSFMWEGGDTQYF.

The chain carries TRBV7-3 and TRBJ2-5; D gene ambiguous. The CDR3 contains 13 residues. Per germline, CDR1 SGHTA and CDR2 FQGTGA. V was shortened by 3 bases and J by 3 bases, with 8 bases between the two germline ends. CDR3 loop: CASSFDGKETQYF. CDR3 DNA sequence: TGTGCCAGCAGCTTCGACGGTAAAGAGACCCAGTACTTC.

The chain is built from TRBV6-1 and TRBJ2-3; 8 nucleotides agree with TRBD2. Per germline, CDR1 MNHNS and CDR2 SASEGT. This CDR3 spans 14 amino acids. The J segment lost 3 bases and the V segment lost 6 bases, leaving 5 bases of the junction unmatched. The CDR3 DNA follows: TGTGCCAGCAGCGGGGGGGAACTGACAGATACGCAGTATTTT. This gives the protein CASSGGELTDTQYF.

The rearrangement links TRBV27 to TRBJ1-5, with D possibly TRBD1 on 6 matching bases. Germline values: CDR1 MNHEY, CDR2 SMNVEV (reference sequence). This CDR3 is 19 amino acids long. Deletions cut 1 base from V and 2 bases from J, with 21 bases between. The CDR3 loop reads CASSLLGGARGKGNQPQHF. In DNA form, the CDR3 reads TGTGCCAGCAGTTTATTGGGGGGCGCGAGGGGGAAGGGCAATCAGCCCCAGCATTTT.

The chain carries TRBV9 and TRBJ1-1; D gene unclear. V was cut by 2 bases and J by 8 bases, with 13 bases left in between. Germline V gene sequence: CDR1 SGDLS, CDR2 YYNGEE. CDR3 size: 13 residues. CDR3 residues: CASSVVEGGEAFF. The CDR3 nucleotides are TGTGCCAGCAGCGTTGTGGAGGGAGGGGAAGCTTTCTTT.

V is TRBV5-1 and J is TRBJ1-4, with D hard to call. From germline, CDR1 is SGHRS and CDR2 YFSETQ. CDR3 length: 13 amino acids. Deletions cut 7 bases from V and 0 bases from J, with 7 bases between. CDR3 amino acids: CASSLATNEKLFF. The CDR3 DNA sequence: TGCGCCAGCTCTCTTGCAACTAATGAAAAACTGTTTTTT. Based on the CDR3 plus reference TRBV5-1 and TRBJ1-4, the full variable domain is KAGVTQTPRYLIKTRGQQVTLSCSPISGHRSVSWYQQTPGQGLQFLFEYFSETQRNKGNFPGRFSGRQFSNSRSEMNVSTLELGDSALYLCASSLATNEKLFFGSGTQLSVL.

V and J are TRBV10-3 and TRBJ2-3; D is possibly TRBD1 (6 bases). Trimming took off 4 bases at V and 3 bases at J, with 11 bases between the two ends. The germline V gene has CDR1 ENHRY and CDR2 SYGVKD. The CDR3 length is 14 residues. The CDR3 here is CAISGNRDTDTQYF. CDR3 DNA: TGTGCCATCAGTGGCAACAGGGATACAGATACGCAGTATTTT.

V is TRBV7-3 and J is TRBJ2-6, with TRBD1 identical over 12 bases. CDR1 is SGHTA and CDR2 is FQGTGA in the germline V gene. V shed 6 bases, J shed 0 bases, and the junction held 9 bases outside the gene matches. CDR3 length: 19 residues. For the CDR3, the DNA is TGTGCCAGCAGTTCCTCCGGGACAGGGGGCCCCTCTGGGGCCAACGTCCTGACTTTC. Translated: CASSSSGTGGPSGANVLTF.

This clone was picked up many times. This sequence joins TRBV4-3 and TRBJ2-2; D call uncertain. Germline V gene data show CDR1 as LGHNA and CDR2 as YSLEER. The CDR3 totals 16 residues. The ends were cut back, 3 bases at V and 3 bases at J, with 14 bases in the middle. The CDR3 loop is CASSQRSGPYTGELFF. CDR3 DNA sequence: TGCGCCAGCAGCCAGCGTTCCGGGCCGTACACCGGGGAGCTGTTTTTT.

This chain joins TRBV5-1 and TRBJ2-3; TRBD2 agrees at 11 bases. Unmatched junction bases numbered 6, after V lost 0 bases and J lost 6 bases. Per the germline V gene, CDR1 is SGHRS and CDR2 is YFSETQ. The CDR3 runs 16 residues. CDR3 in amino acids: CASSLGGLAGGDTQYF. CDR3 sequence (DNA): TGCGCCAGCAGCTTGGGCGGACTAGCGGGCGGTGATACGCAGTATTTT.

This chain joins TRBV30 and TRBJ2-4, with D unclear. The CDR3 is 14 residues long. The V gene lost 3 bases and the J gene lost 1 base, with 10 bases spanning the gap. In germline, CDR1 is GTSNPN, CDR2 SVGIG (reference sequence). The CDR3 loop reads CAWSLTAAKNIQYF. CDR3 DNA: TGTGCCTGGAGCCTCACGGCGGCCAAAAACATTCAGTACTTC. The whole variable domain, remainder taken from reference TRBV30 and TRBJ2-4, is SQTIHQWPATLVQPVGSPLSLECTVEGTSNPNLYWYRQAAGRGLQLLFYSVGIGQISSEVPQNLSASRPQDRQFILSSKKLLLSDSGFYLCAWSLTAAKNIQYFGAGTRLSVL.

The rearrangement uses TRBV19 and TRBJ1-3; perhaps TRBD1 as D (5 bases). Trimming shortened V by 10 bases and J by 0 bases, and 19 bases separated the two germline ends. Germline CDR1 reads LNHDA; CDR2 reads SQIVND (reference sequence). This CDR3 contains 16 residues. The CDR3 region has the DNA TGTGCCACCAGTTACGGAGGGACCATCTCTGGAAACACCATATATTTT. Its translation: CATSYGGTISGNTIYF.

The chain uses TRBV28 and TRBJ1-1, with D tentatively TRBD1 (6 bases). The V gene's germline CDR1 is MDHEN and CDR2 SYDVKM. Between the trimmed V and J ends, which lost 5 bases and 1 base, there was a span of 11 bases. The length of the CDR3 is 14 residues. The CDR3 here is CASSEGGRNTEAFF. The DNA for the CDR3 is TGTGCCAGCAGTGAGGGGGGCCGGAACACTGAAGCTTTCTTT.

The CDR3 DNA sequence: TGTGCCGTACGGGACAGGGGCTTTGGCGAAAAACTGTTTTTT. Its translation: CAVRDRGFGEKLFF. This chain connects TRBV19 to TRBJ1-4, with 10 positions matching TRBD1. Losses at the gene ends were 11 bases for V and 8 bases for J; bases not matched to a gene: 11. Germline CDR1 LNHDA, CDR2 SQIVND (reference sequence). This CDR3 contains 14 residues. Supplemented by reference TRBV19 and TRBJ1-4, the full variable domain reads DGGITQSPKYLFRKEGQNVTLSCEQNLNHDAMYWYRQDPGQGLRLIYYSQIVNDFQKGDIAEGYSVSREKKESFPLTVTSAQKNPTAFYLCAVRDRGFGEKLFFGSGTQLSVL.

The chain carries TRBV6-6 and TRBJ2-3, with TRBD2 matching 8 bases. This CDR3 contains 10 residues. V lost 11 bases to trimming and J lost 5 bases; unmatched junction nucleotides: 0. The germline V gene encodes CDR1 MNHNY and CDR2 SVGAGI (reference sequence). For the CDR3, the DNA is TGTGCCGCGGGGGGAGATACGCAGTATTTT. It encodes CAAGGDTQYF.

The rearrangement uses TRBV4-1 and TRBJ2-5; TRBD1 matches 10 bases. This CDR3 comprises 15 residues. V lost 3 bases to trimming and J lost 5 bases; unmatched junction nucleotides: 6. Germline assignment: CDR1 MGHRA and CDR2 YSYEKL. The CDR3 DNA follows: TGCGCCAGCAGCCAGAGGACAGGGGGTTTTGAGACCCAGTACTTC. This sequence encodes CASSQRTGGFETQYF.

This chain connects TRBV27 to TRBJ2-3; possibly TRBD1 or TRBD2 for D (6 bases each). In germline, CDR1 is MNHEY, CDR2 SMNVEV (reference sequence). The V end was cut by 2 bases, the J end by 2 bases, with 8 bases between. The CDR3 length is 14 residues. CDR3 nucleotides: TGTGCCAGCAGTTTAGGGGGGCCCACAGATACGCAGTATTTT. Its protein product is CASSLGGPTDTQYF.

The rearrangement links TRBV6-4 to TRBJ1-5; unclear D gene. The V gene lost 4 bases and the J gene lost 7 bases, with 11 bases spanning the gap. CDR3 size: 13 residues. CDR1 is MRHNA, CDR2 SNTAGT, per germline. The CDR3 reads CASSGVEGQPQHF. The CDR3, as DNA: TGTGCCAGCAGTGGGGTAGAGGGCCAGCCCCAGCATTTT.

This sequence joins TRBV7-3 and TRBJ2-6, with no clear D. Germline assignment: CDR1 SGHTA and CDR2 FQGTGA. There are 14 residues in the CDR3. Trimming stripped 0 bases from V and 0 bases from J, with 0 bases between. This chain's CDR3 is CASSLTSGANVLTF. In DNA form, the CDR3 reads TGTGCCAGCAGCTTAACCTCTGGGGCCAACGTCCTGACTTTC. Complete variable domain (other parts from reference TRBV7-3 and TRBJ2-6): GAGVSQTPSNKVTEKGKYVELRCDPISGHTALYWYRQSLGQGPEFLIYFQGTGAADDSGLPNDRFFAVRPEGSVSTLKIQRTERGDSAVYLCASSLTSGANVLTFGAGSRLTVL.

The rearrangement joins TRBV7-3 to TRBJ2-2, with D perhaps assigned TRBD1 or TRBD2 (6 bases each). CDR3 length: 13 residues. Germline CDR1 SGHTA, CDR2 FQGTGA. The V end was cut by 7 bases, the J end by 5 bases, with 11 bases between. The CDR3 is CASKQGGTGELFF. In nucleotides, the CDR3 is TGTGCCAGCAAACAGGGAGGTACCGGGGAGCTGTTTTTT.